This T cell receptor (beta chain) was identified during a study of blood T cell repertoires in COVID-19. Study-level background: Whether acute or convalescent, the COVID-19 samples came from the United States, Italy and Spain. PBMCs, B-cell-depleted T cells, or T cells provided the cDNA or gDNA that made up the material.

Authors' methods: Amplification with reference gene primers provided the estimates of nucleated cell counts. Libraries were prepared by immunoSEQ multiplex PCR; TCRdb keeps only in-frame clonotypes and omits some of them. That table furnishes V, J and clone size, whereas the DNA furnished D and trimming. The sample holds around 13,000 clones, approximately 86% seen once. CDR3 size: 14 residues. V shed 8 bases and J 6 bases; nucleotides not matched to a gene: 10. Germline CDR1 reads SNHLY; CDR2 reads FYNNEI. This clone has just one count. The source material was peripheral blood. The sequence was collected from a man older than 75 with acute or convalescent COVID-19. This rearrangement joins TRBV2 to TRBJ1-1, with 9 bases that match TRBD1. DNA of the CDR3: TGTGCCAGCTGCTGGGACAGGGTGTACGCTGAAGCTTTCTTT. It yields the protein CASCWDRVYAEAFF.